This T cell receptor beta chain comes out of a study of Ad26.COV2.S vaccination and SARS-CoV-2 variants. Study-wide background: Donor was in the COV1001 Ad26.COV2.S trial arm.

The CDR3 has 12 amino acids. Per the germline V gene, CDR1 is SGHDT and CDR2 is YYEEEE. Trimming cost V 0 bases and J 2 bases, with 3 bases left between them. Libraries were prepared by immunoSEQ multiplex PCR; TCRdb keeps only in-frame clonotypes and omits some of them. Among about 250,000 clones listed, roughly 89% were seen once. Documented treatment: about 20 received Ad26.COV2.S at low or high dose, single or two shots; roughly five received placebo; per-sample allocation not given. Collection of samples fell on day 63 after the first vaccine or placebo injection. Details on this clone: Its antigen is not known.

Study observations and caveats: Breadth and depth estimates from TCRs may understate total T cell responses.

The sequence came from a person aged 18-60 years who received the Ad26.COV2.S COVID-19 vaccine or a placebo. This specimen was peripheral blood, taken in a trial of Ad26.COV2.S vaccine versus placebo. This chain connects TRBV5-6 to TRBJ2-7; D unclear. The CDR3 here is CASSLAAYEQYF. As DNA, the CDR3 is TGTGCCAGCAGCTTGGCCGCCTACGAGCAGTACTTC.